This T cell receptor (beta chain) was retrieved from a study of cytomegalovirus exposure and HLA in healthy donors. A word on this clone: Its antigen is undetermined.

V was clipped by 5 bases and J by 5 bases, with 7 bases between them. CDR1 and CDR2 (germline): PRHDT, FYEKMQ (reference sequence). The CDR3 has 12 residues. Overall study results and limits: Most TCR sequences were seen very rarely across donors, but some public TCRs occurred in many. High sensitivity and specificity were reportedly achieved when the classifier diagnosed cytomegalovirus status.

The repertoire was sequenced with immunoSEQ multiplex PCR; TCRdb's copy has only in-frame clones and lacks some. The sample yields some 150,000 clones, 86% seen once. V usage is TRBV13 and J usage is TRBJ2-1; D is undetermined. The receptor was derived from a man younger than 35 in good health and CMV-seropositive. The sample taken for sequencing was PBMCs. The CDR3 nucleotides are TGTGCCAGCAGCCCCAACAACAATGAGCAGTTCTTC. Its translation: CASSPNNNEQFF. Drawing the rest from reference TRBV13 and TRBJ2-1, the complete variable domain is AAGVIQSPRHLIKEKRETATLKCYPIPRHDTVYWYQQGPGQDPQFLISFYEKMQSDKGSIPDRFSAQQFSDYHSELNMSSLELGDSALYFCASSPNNNEQFFGPGTRLTVL.